The source of this TCR beta chain is a study of cytomegalovirus exposure and HLA in healthy donors. Study results and caveats: Later, an analysis showed that TCR beta chains associated with HLA were more clonally expanded than others that were equally common. There were some public TCRs occurring in many donors, but most TCR sequences were rare.

PCR employed 60 Vbeta and 13 Jbeta primers. TCRdb keeps only in-frame clones here, not all; method: immunoSEQ multiplex PCR. The sample shows some 130,000 clones, about 80% of them seen only once. Note on this clone: Its antigen is currently unknown.

This CDR3 has 14 residues. Germline-derived CDR1 and CDR2 are MDHEN and SYDVKM. V dropped 2 bases and J dropped 10 bases, with 12 bases sitting between them. The sequenced sample consisted of PBMCs. V gene TRBV28 combines with J gene TRBJ1-6; possibly TRBD1 for D (5 bases). This sequence was found in a man aged 25-45 years in good health and CMV-seronegative. The CDR3 protein is CASSLGGTGSPLHF. The CDR3 DNA follows: TGTGCCAGCAGTTTAGGGGGGACTGGGTCACCCCTCCACTTT.